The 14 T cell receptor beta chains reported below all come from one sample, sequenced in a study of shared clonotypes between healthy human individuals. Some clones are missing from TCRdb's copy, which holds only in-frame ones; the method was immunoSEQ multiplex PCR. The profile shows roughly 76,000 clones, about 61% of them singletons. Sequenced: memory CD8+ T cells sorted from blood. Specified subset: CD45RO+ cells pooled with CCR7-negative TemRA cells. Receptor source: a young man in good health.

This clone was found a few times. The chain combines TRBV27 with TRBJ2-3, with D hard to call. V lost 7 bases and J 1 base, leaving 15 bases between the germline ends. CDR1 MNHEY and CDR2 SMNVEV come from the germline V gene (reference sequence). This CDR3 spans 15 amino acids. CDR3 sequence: CASTPTALGTDTQYF. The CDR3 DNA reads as TGTGCCAGCACCCCTACGGCCCTGGGCACAGATACGCAGTATTTT.

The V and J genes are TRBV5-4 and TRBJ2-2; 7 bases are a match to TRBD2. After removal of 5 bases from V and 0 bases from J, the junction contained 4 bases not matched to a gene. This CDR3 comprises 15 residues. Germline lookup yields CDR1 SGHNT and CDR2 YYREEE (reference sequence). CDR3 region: CASRSSGANTGELFF. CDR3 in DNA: TGTGCCAGCAGATCCAGCGGGGCGAACACCGGGGAGCTGTTTTTT. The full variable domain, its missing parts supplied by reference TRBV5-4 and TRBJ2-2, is ETGVTQSPTHLIKTRGQQVTLRCSSQSGHNTVSWYQQALGQGPQFIFQYYREEENGRGNFPPRFSGLQFPNYSSELNVNALELDDSALYLCASRSSGANTGELFFGEGSRLTVL.

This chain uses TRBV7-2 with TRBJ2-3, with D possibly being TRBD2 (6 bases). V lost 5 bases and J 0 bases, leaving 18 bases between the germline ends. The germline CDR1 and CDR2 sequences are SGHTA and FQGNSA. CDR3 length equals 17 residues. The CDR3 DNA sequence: TGTGCCAGCAGCCCCGGATCGCGCGGGACTAGCACAGATACGCAGTATTTT. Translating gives CASSPGSRGTSTDTQYF.

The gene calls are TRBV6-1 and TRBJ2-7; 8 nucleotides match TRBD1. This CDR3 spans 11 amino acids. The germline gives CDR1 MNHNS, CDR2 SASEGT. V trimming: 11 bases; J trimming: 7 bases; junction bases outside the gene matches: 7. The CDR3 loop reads CAGQGAGEQYF. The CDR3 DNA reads TGTGCCGGTCAGGGGGCGGGTGAGCAGTACTTC.

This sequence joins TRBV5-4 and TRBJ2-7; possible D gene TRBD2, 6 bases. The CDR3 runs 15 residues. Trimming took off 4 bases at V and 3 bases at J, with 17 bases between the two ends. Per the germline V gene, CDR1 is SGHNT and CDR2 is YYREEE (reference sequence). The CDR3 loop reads CASSEGPGRSYEQYF. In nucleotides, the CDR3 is TGTGCCAGCAGCGAAGGGCCGGGGAGGAGCTACGAGCAGTACTTC.

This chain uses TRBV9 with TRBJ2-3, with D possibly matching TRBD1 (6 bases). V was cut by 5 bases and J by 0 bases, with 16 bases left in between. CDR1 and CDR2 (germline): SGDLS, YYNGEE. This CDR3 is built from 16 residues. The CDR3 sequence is CASSSRGNPSTDTQYF. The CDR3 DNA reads TGTGCCAGCAGTTCTAGGGGGAATCCTAGCACAGATACGCAGTATTTT.

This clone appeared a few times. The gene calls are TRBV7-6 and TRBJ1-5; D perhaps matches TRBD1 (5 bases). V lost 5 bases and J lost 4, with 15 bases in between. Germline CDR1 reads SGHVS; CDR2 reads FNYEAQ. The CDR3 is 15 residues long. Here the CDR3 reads CASSPGPTQNQPQHF. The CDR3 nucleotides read TGTGCCAGCAGCCCGGGACCGACCCAAAATCAGCCCCAGCATTTT. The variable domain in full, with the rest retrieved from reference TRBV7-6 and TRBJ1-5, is GAGVSQSPRYKVTKRGQDVALRCDPISGHVSLYWYRQALGQGPEFLTYFNYEAQQDKSGLPNDRFSAERPEGSISTLTIQRTEQRDSAMYRCASSPGPTQNQPQHFGDGTRLSIL.

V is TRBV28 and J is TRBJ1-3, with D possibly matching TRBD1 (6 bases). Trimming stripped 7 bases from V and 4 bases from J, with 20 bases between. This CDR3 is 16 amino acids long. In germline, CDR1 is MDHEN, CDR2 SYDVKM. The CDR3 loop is CASTPGVRQPGNTIYF. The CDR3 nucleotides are TGTGCCAGCACCCCAGGGGTACGTCAACCCGGAAACACCATATATTTT.

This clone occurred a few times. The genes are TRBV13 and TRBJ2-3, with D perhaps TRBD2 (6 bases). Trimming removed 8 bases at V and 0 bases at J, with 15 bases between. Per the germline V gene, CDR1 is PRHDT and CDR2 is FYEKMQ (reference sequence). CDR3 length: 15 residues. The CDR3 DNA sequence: TGTGCCAGCTCCCTCGGGGAGGTGAGCACAGATACGCAGTATTTT. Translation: CASSLGEVSTDTQYF.

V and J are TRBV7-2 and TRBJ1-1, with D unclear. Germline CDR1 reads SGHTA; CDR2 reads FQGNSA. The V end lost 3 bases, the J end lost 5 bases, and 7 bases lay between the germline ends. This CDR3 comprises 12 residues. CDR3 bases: TGTGCCAGCAGCTTGTTTGGGACTGAAGCTTTCTTT. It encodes CASSLFGTEAFF.

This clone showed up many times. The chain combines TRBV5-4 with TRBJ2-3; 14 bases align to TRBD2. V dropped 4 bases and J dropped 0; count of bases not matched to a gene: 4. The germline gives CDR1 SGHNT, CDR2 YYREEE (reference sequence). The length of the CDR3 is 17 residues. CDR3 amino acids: CASSGTSGGPSTDTQYF. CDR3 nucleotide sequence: TGTGCCAGCAGCGGGACTAGCGGGGGCCCTAGCACAGATACGCAGTATTTT.

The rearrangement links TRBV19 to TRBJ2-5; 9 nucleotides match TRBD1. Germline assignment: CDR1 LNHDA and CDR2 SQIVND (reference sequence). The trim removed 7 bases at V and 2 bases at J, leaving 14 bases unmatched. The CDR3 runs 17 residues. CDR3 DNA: TGTGCCAGTACCCCCTGGACGGGACAGGGTGGTCAAGAGACCCAGTACTTC. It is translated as CASTPWTGQGGQETQYF.

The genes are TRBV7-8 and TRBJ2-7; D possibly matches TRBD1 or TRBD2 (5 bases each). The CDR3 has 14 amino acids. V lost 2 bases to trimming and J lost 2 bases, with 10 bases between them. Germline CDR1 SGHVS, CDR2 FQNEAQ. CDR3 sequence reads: CASSLPGTTYEQYF. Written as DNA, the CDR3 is TGTGCCAGCAGCTTACCGGGGACGACCTACGAGCAGTACTTC.

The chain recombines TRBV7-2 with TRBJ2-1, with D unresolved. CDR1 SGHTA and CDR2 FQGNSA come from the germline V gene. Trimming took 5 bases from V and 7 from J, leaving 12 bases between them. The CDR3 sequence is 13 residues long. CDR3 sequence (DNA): TGTGCCAGCAGCATTTTTCGTGTTAATGAGCAGTTCTTC. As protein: CASSIFRVNEQFF.